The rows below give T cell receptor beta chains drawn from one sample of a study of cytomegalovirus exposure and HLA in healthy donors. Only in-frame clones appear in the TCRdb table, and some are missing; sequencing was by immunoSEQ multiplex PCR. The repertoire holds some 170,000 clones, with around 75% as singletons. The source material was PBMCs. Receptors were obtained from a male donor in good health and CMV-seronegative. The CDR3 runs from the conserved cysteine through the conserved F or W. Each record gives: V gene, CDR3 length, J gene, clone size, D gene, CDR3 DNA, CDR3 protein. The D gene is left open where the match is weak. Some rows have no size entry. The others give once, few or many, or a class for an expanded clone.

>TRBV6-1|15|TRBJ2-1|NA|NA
TGTGCCAGCAGTGAAGCAAGAGCGGTAGGAGATGAGCAGTTCTTC
CASSEARAVGDEQFF
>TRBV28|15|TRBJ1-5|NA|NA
TGTGCCAGCAGCCCTGGGAGTTTCGGCAATCAGCCCCAGCATTTT
CASSPGSFGNQPQHF
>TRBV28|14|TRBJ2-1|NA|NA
TGTGCCAGCAGTCCTCTGAGTTCCTACAATGAGCAGTTCTTC
CASSPLSSYNEQFF
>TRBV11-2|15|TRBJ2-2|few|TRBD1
TGTGCCAGCAGCTCCGGACAGGGATACACCGGGGAGCTGTTTTTT
CASSSGQGYTGELFF
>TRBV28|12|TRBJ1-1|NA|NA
TGTGCCAGCAGTTTATTCTACACTGAAGCTTTCTTT
CASSLFYTEAFF
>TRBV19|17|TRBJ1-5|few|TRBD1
TGTGCCAGTAGTATAGATACCGGGACAGGGGGCAATCAGCCCCAGCATTTT
CASSIDTGTGGNQPQHF
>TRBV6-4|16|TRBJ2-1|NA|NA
TGTGCCAGCAGTGATTCCACTAGCAAGTCTTACAATGAGCAGTTCTTC
CASSDSTSKSYNEQFF
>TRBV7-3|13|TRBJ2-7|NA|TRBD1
TGTGCCAGCAGCTTAAGGGACAGAAGCGAGCAGTACTTC
CASSLRDRSEQYF
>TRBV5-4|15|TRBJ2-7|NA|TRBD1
TGTGCCAGCAGCTCGACAGGGACAAGCTCCTACGAGCAGTACTTC
CASSSTGTSSYEQYF
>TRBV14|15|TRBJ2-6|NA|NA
TGTGCCAGCGGAGAAAGCATCTCTGGGGCCAACGTCCTGACTTTC
CASGESISGANVLTF
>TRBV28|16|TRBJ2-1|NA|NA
TGTGCCAGCAGCCACGACCCGGGACTTCAGGACAATGAGCAGTTCTTC
CASSHDPGLQDNEQFF
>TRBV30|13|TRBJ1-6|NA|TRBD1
TGTGCCTGGCAAGACAGGGAATATTCACCCCTCCACTTT
CAWQDREYSPLHF
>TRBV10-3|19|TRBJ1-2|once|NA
TGTGCCATCAGTGAGTCGAGAAGGGCAGGGTCCGCAGCTAACTATGGCTACACCTTC
CAISESRRAGSAANYGYTF
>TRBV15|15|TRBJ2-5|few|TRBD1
TGTGCCACCAGCAGAGATCTAGACAGGGGAGAGACCCAGTACTTC
CATSRDLDRGETQYF
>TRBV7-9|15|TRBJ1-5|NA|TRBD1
TGTGCCAGCAGCTTAACAGGGGACCAGAATCAGCCCCAGCATTTT
CASSLTGDQNQPQHF
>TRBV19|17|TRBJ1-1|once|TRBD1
TGTGCCAGTAGTATAGTGGGGATTGGGACAGGATTCACTGAAGCTTTCTTT
CASSIVGIGTGFTEAFF
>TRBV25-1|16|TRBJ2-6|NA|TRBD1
TGTGCCAGCAGTGGGGACAGGTCAGCAGGGGCCAACGTCCTGACTTTC
CASSGDRSAGANVLTF
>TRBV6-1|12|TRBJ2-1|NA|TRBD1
TGTGCCGGAAGGACAGGGGGTAATGAGCAGTTCTTC
CAGRTGGNEQFF
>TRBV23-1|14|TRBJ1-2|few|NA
TGCGCCAGCAGTCAAGTGGTTCCGGACTATGGCTACACCTTC
CASSQVVPDYGYTF
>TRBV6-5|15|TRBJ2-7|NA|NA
TGTGCCAGCAGGGCAGTCCTAGGGGACTCCTACGAGCAGTACTTC
CASRAVLGDSYEQYF
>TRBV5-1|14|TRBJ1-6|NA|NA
TGCGCCAGCAGTACATCCTCCTATAATTCACCCCTCCACTTT
CASSTSSYNSPLHF
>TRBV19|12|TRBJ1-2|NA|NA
TGTGCCAGTAGCCCCGACAGCTATGGCTACACCTTC
CASSPDSYGYTF
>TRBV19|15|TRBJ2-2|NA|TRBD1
TGTGCCAGTAGCTATCGACAGGGGAACACCGGGGAGCTGTTTTTT
CASSYRQGNTGELFF
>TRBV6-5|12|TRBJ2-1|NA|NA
TGTGCCAGCATGGTCGCGAGAGACAAGCAGTTCTTC
CASMVARDKQFF
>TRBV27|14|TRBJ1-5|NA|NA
TGTGCCAGCAGCCTATATTCGGTTGATCAGCCCCAGCATTTT
CASSLYSVDQPQHF
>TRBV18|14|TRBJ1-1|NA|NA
TGTGCCAGCTCTCAACAGGGAGTGAACACTGAAGCTTTCTTT
CASSQQGVNTEAFF
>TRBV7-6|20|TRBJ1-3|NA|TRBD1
TGTGCCAGCAGCCTTTATAGCCTACCGGGACAGGGTCTCTCTGGAAACACCATATATTTT
CASSLYSLPGQGLSGNTIYF
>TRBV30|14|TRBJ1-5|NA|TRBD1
TGTGCCTGGAGTTCCGGGACAGGGAGGCAGCCCCAGCATTTT
CAWSSGTGRQPQHF
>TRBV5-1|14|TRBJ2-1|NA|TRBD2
TGCGCCAGCAGCTTTACTAGCGGATACAATGAGCAGTTCTTC
CASSFTSGYNEQFF
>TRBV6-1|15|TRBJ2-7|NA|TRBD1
TGTGCCAGCAGTCCGACAGGGAGTGGCACCTACGAGCAGTACTTC
CASSPTGSGTYEQYF
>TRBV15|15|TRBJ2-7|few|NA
TGTGCCACCAGCAGAGATCGGGGGAGCTCCTACGAGCAGTACTTC
CATSRDRGSSYEQYF
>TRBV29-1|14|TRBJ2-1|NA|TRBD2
TGCAGCGTGACTACTAGCGGGAGAGGGAATGAGCAGCTCTTC
CSVTTSGRGNEQLF
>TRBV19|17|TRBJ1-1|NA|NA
TGTGCCAGTAGTATTCTCGGGGGGCGTTCTATGAACACTGAAGCTTTCTTT
CASSILGGRSMNTEAFF
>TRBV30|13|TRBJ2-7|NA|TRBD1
TGTGCCTGGAGTGTAAGGGGGCTAGAAGAGCAGTACTTC
CAWSVRGLEEQYF
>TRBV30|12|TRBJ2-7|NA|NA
TGTGCCTGGAGTGTTATAAGGGGTGAGCAGTACTTC
CAWSVIRGEQYF
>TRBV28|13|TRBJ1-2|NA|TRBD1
TGTGCCAGCAGGTTGACAGGGGATTATGGCTACACCTTC
CASRLTGDYGYTF
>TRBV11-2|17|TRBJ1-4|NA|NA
TGTGCCAGCAGTTTAGTAGTTCGGGGTGGGATGGATGAAAAACTGTTTTTT
CASSLVVRGGMDEKLFF